What follows is one TCR beta chain and its context. Its specificity is not known. The germline V gene encodes CDR1 SGHNT and CDR2 YYREEE (reference sequence). CDR3 length equals 16 residues. With V trimmed by 1 base and J by 8 bases, 9 bases remained unmatched. The sample belongs to a study of shared clonotypes between healthy human individuals. Notes on the study in general: Naive CD4 clonotypes were shared across a handful of donors at around 5%.

Execution of the assay was at deep level. Generated by immunoSEQ multiplex PCR, the TCRdb table keeps only in-frame clones and is missing some. The sample has around 1.5 million clones, around 98% seen once. The material sequenced was naive CD4+ T cells sorted from blood. Noted subset: CD45RA+ positively selected. The chain couples TRBV5-4 to TRBJ2-1; TRBD2 agrees at 10 bases. The receptor was derived from a man under 40 in good health. The chain's CDR3 is CASSLISLAGEDEQFF. The CDR3 DNA is TGTGCCAGCAGCTTGATTAGCCTAGCGGGAGAGGATGAGCAGTTCTTC.